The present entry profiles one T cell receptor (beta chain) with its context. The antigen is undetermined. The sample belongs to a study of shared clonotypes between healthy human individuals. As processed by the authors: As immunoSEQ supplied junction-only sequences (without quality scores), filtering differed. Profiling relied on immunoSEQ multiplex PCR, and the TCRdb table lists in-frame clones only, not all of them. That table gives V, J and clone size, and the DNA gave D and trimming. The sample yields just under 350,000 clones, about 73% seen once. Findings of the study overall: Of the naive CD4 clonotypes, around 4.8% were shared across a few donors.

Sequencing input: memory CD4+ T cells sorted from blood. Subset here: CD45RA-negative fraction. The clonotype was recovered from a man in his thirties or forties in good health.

CDR3 sequence reads: CASSLRTDSRREQYF. In DNA, the CDR3 is TGTGCCAGCAGCTTGAGAACCGACTCGCGGAGGGAGCAGTACTTC. The J gene is TRBJ2-7, the V gene TRBV5-4, with a possible D match to TRBD2 (5 bases). The CDR3 has 15 amino acids. Germline CDR1 and CDR2: SGHNT and YYREEE (reference sequence). V gave up 1 base and J gave up 7 bases, with 18 bases separating them.